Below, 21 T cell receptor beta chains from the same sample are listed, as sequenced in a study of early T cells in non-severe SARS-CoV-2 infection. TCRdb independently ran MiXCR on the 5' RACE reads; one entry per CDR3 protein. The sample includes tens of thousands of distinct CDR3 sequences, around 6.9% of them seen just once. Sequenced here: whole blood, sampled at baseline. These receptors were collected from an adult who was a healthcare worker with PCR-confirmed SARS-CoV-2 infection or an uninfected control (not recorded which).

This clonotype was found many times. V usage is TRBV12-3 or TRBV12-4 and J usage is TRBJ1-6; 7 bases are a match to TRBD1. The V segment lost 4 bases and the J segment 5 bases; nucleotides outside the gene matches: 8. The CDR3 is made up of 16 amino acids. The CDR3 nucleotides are TGTGCCAGCAGTTGGGGTACCAGGGGGGATAATTCACCCCTCCACTTT. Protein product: CASSWGTRGDNSPLHF.

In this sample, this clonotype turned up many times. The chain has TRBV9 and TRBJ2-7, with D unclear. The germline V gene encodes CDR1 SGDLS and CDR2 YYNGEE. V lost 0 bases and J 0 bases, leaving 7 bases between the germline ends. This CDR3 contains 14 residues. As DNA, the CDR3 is TGTGCCAGCAGCGTAGGCCTAGGCTCCTACGAGCAGTACTTC. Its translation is CASSVGLGSYEQYF.

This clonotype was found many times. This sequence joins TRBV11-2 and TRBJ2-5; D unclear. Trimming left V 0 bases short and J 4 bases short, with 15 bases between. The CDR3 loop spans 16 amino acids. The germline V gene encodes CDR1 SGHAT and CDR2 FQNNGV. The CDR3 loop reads CASSLERARRRETQYF. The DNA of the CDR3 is TGTGCCAGCAGCTTAGAAAGAGCACGCCGACGAGAGACCCAGTACTTC.

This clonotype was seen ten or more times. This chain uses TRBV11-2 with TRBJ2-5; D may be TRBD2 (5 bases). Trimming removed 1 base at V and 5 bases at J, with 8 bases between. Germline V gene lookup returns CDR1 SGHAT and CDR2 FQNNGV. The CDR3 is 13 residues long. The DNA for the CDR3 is TGTGCCAGCAGCTTAGTCGGGGAGGAGACCCAGTACTTC. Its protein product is CASSLVGEETQYF.

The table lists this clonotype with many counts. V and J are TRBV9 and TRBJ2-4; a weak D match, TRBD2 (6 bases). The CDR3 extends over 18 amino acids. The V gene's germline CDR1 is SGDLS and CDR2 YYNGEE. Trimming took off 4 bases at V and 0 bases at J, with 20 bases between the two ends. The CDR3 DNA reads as TGTGCCAGCAGCCCCCGGGCCGGAGGGGCACTAGCCAAAAACATTCAGTACTTC. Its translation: CASSPRAGGALAKNIQYF.

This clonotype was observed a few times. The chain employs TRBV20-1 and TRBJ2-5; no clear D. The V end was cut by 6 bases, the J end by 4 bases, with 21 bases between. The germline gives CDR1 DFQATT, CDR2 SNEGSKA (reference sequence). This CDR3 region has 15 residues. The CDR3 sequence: CSAGLPGPARETQYF. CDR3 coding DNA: TGCAGTGCAGGGCTACCGGGCCCAGCGCGAGAGACCCAGTACTTC.

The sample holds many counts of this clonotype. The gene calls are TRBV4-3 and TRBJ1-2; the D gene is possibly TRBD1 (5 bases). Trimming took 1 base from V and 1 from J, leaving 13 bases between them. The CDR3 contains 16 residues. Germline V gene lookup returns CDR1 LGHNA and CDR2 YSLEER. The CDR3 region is CASSQGGQGLNYGYTF. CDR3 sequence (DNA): TGCGCCAGCAGCCAAGGTGGGCAGGGACTTAACTATGGCTACACCTTC.

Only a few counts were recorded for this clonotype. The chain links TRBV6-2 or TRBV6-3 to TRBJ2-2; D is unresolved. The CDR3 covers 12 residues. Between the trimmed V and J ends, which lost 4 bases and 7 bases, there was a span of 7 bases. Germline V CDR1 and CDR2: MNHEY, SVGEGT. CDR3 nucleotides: TGTGCCAGCAGTTTGCAGGACGGGGAGCTGTTTTTT. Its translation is CASSLQDGELFF.

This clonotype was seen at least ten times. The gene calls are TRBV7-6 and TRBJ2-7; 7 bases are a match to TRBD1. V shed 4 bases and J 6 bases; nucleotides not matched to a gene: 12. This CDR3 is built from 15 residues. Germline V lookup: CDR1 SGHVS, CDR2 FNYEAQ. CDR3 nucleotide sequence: TGTGCCAGCAGCTCACAACAGGGGCTACCTTCCGAGCAGTACTTC. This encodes CASSSQQGLPSEQYF.

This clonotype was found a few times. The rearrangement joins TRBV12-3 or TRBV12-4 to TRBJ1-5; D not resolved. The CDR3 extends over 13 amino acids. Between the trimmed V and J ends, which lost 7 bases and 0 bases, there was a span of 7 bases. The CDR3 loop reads CASNWHSNQPQHF. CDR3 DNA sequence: TGTGCCAGCAACTGGCATAGCAATCAGCCCCAGCATTTT.

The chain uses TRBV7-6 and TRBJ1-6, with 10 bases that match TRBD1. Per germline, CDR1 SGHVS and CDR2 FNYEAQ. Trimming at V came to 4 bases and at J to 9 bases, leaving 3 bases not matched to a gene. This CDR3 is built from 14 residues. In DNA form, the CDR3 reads TGTGCCAGCAGCTCGGGACAGGGGAGTTCACCCCTCCACTTT. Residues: CASSSGQGSSPLHF.

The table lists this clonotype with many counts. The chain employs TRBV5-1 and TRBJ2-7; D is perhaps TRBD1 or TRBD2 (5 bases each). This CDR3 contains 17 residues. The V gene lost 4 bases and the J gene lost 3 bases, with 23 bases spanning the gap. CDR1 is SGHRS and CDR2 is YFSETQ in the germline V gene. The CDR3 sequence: CASSPLEGRLFLYEQYF. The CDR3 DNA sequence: TGCGCCAGCAGCCCTCTCGAGGGACGGCTTTTCCTCTACGAGCAGTACTTC. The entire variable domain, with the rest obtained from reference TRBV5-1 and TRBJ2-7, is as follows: KAGVTQTPRYLIKTRGQQVTLSCSPISGHRSVSWYQQTPGQGLQFLFEYFSETQRNKGNFPGRFSGRQFSNSRSEMNVSTLELGDSALYLCASSPLEGRLFLYEQYFGPGTRLTVT.

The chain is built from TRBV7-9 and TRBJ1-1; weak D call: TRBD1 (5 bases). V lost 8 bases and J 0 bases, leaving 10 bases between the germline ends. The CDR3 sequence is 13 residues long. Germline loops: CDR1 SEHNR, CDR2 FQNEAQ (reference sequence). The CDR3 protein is CASPGPLNTEAFF. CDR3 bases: TGTGCCAGCCCGGGACCGCTGAACACTGAAGCTTTCTTT.

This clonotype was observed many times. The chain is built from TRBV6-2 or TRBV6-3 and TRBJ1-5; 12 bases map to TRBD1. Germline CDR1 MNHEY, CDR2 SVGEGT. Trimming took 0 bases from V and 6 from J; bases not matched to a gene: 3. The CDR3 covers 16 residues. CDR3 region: CASSYSGTGGSQPQHF. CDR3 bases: TGTGCCAGCAGTTACTCGGGGACAGGGGGCTCTCAGCCCCAGCATTTT.

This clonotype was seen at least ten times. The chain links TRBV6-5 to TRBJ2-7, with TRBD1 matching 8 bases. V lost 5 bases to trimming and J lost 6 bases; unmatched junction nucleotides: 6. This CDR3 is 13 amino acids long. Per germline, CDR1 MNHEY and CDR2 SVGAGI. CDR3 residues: CASSTRTGFEQYF. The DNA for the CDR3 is TGTGCCAGCAGTACACGGACAGGGTTCGAGCAGTACTTC.

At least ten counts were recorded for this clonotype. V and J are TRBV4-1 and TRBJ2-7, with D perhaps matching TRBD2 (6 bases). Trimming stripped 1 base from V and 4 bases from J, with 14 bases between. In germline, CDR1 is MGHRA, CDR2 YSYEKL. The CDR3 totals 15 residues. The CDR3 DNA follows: TGCGCCAGCAGCCAAGTTTTTGGGGGGACGTACGAGCAGTACTTC. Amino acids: CASSQVFGGTYEQYF.

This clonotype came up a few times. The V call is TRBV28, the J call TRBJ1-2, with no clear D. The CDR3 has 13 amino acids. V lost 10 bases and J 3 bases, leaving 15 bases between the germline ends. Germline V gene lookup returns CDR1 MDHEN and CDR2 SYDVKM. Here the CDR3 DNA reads TGTGCCACCTGGACCCTGCGGCACTATGGCTACACCTTC. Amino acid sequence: CATWTLRHYGYTF.

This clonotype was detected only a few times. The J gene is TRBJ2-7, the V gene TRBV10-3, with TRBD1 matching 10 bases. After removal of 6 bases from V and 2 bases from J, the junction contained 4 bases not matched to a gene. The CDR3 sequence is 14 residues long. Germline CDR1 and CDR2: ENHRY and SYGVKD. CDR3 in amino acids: CAIRGQGRTYEQYF. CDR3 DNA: TGTGCCATCAGGGGACAGGGGCGGACCTACGAGCAGTACTTC.

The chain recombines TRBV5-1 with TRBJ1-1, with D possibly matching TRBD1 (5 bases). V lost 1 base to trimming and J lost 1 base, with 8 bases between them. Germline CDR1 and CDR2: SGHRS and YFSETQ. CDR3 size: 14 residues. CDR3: CASSLRGRNTEAFF. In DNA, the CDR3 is TGCGCCAGCAGCTTGAGGGGAAGGAACACTGAAGCTTTCTTT.

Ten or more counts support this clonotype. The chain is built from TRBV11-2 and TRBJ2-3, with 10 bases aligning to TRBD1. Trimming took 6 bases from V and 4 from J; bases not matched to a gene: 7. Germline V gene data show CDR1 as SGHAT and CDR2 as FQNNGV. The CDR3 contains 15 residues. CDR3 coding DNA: TGTGCCAGCAGGACGAGGGACAGGGGTGCAGATACGCAGTATTTT. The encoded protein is CASRTRDRGADTQYF.

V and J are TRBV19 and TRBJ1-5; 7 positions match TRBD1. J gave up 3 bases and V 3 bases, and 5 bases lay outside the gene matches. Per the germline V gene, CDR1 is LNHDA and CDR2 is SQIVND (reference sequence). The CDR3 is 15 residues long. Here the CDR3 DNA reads TGTGCCAGTAGTATTACGACAGGGTTCAATCAGCCCCAGCATTTT. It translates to CASSITTGFNQPQHF.